The rows below give T cell receptor beta chains drawn from one sample of a study of blood T cells in healthy people across ages. Using its own MiXCR run on the 5' RACE reads, TCRdb lists one record per CDR3 protein. The repertoire holds about 970,000 distinct CDR3 sequences, with roughly 50% as singletons. Sequencing was carried out using blood. These receptors came from a woman in her sixties in good health. CDR3s leave out the opening cysteine and the closing phenylalanine or tryptophan.

v_call	cdr3_aa
TRBV20-1	SASRTGVNEQY
TRBV20-1	SAEGGNTEAF
TRBV13	ASSSLRQGVETQY
TRBV4-1	ASSAGTGSNQPQH
TRBV5-1	ASSTTMTSNNEQF
TRBV7-2	ASSLDFSGTDTHNGYT
TRBV7-2	ASSFTGSPQNIQY
TRBV20-1	SAMGGDQPQH
TRBV12-3/TRBV12-4	ASSWVSYEQY
TRBV28	ASSKGRLYNEQF
TRBV4-2	ASSQVAGSEDTQY
TRBV14	ASSQGAAYYGYT
TRBV6-6	ASSYGRFNQPQH
TRBV10-3	AISDPGTGGETQY
TRBV2	ASSAWTGGSTNEKLF
TRBV7-9	ASSLISYEQY
TRBV3-1	ASSQARDIIINEQF
TRBV20-1	SAGGRVRETQY
TRBV7-2	ASSVSQLYGYT